What follows are 19 T cell receptor beta chains derived from one specimen sequenced in a study of cytomegalovirus exposure and HLA in healthy donors listed by TCRdb under 2017. Library construction relied on the immunoSEQ multiplex PCR assay. For the multiplex PCR, a mixture combining 60 forward primers for TCR Vbeta segments and 13 reverse primers for TCR Jbeta segments was used. The immuneACCESS repertoire file appears here via TCRdb, limited to in-frame rearrangements. These files lack a portion of the clones; in checked studies, under half of the deficit traces to unresolved V genes, and the cause of the others is not known. The sample records under 150,000 clones, 75% to 90% of which are singletons. 3% to 4% of the sample is held by the ten biggest clonotypes. Sequencing was done on a sample of PBMCs. These receptors originate from a male donor in good health and CMV-seronegative.

The sample holds one count of this clone. An end of the junction does not agree with germline; a read error may underlie this. The chain joins TRBV9 to TRBJ2-6; D possibly corresponds to TRBD1 (5 bases). The CDR3 length is 13 residues. Germline V gene sequence: CDR1 SGDLS, CDR2 YYNGEE. CDR3: CASSAVGANGLTF. The CDR3 bases are TGTGCCAGCAGCGCGGTTGGGGCCAACGGCCTGACTTTC. The whole variable domain, remainder taken from reference TRBV9 and TRBJ2-6, is DSGVTQTPKHLITATGQRVTLRCSPRSGDLSVYWYQQSLDQGLQFLIQYYNGEERAKGNILERFSAQQFPDLHSELNLSSLELGDSALYFCASSAVGANGLTFGAGSRLTVL.

The chain recombines TRBV9 with TRBJ1-2; perhaps TRBD1 as D (6 bases). The CDR3 covers 15 residues. The V end was cut by 3 bases, the J end by 0 bases, with 12 bases between. Germline V gene lookup returns CDR1 SGDLS and CDR2 YYNGEE. CDR3 coding DNA: TGTGCCAGCAGCGCTTCCGGGACAACTAACTATGGCTACACCTTC. Translating it yields CASSASGTTNYGYTF.

This chain uses TRBV7-2 with TRBJ2-3; 7 nucleotides match TRBD1. This CDR3 contains 12 residues. CDR1 is SGHTA and CDR2 is FQGNSA in the germline V gene. The J segment lost 5 bases and the V segment lost 5 bases, leaving 1 base of the junction unmatched. The CDR3 region has the DNA TGTGCCAGCAGCCGGACAGGAGATACGCAGTATTTT. As protein: CASSRTGDTQYF.

This chain links TRBV30 with TRBJ1-2, with D possibly matching TRBD1 (5 bases). Per germline, CDR1 GTSNPN and CDR2 SVGIG (reference sequence). Trimming shortened V by 2 bases and J by 4 bases, and 14 bases separated the two germline ends. This CDR3 has 14 amino acids. CDR3 nucleotide sequence: TGTGCCTGGAGTTCCACCCTGACAGTCTATGGCTACACCTTC. The encoded protein is CAWSSTLTVYGYTF.

There are a few counts of this clone. The chain carries TRBV28 and TRBJ1-5; D is ambiguous. Between the trimmed V and J ends, which lost 5 bases and 1 base, there was a span of 12 bases. Germline CDR1 MDHEN, CDR2 SYDVKM. The CDR3 totals 15 residues. The CDR3 reads CASSLTRGSNQPQHF. Written as DNA, the CDR3 is TGTGCCAGCAGTCTGACTCGTGGGAGCAATCAGCCCCAGCATTTT.

This clone was observed a single time. This chain links TRBV2 with TRBJ1-1, with D unclear. The CDR3 is made up of 14 amino acids. Trimming took 6 bases from V and 1 from J, leaving 12 bases between them. Germline CDR1 is SNHLY and CDR2 is FYNNEI. The CDR3 is CASRRVIKNTEAFF. CDR3 DNA: TGTGCCAGCAGGAGGGTAATCAAGAACACTGAAGCTTTCTTT.

In DNA, the CDR3 is TGTGCCAGCAGGGACAACGCCGAACCTAACGAGCAGTACTTC. Protein product: CASRDNAEPNEQYF. The rearrangement joins TRBV25-1 to TRBJ2-7, with D possibly being TRBD1 (5 bases). The V end was cut by 6 bases, the J end by 5 bases, with 17 bases between. The CDR3 is 14 amino acids. Germline V gives CDR1 MGHDK, CDR2 SYGVNS.

This clone came up a few times. The gene calls are TRBV6-1 and TRBJ2-2; 7 nucleotides agree with TRBD2. The CDR3 has 12 residues. Germline V CDR1 and CDR2: MNHNS, SASEGT. V was clipped by 7 bases and J by 7 bases; unmatched bases: 3. The CDR3 sequence: CASKRGNGELFF. As DNA, the CDR3 is TGTGCCAGCAAGCGGGGTAACGGGGAGCTGTTTTTT.

This rearrangement joins TRBV6-5 to TRBJ2-7; perhaps TRBD1 as D (6 bases). The CDR3 has 13 amino acids. The ends were cut back, 6 bases at V and 3 bases at J, with 12 bases in the middle. Germline V gives CDR1 MNHEY, CDR2 SVGAGI. The CDR3 here is CASSRTEGYEQYF. The CDR3 DNA reads as TGTGCCAGCAGCCGGACAGAAGGCTACGAGCAGTACTTC.

V usage is TRBV6-5 and J usage is TRBJ1-2, with 7 bases identical to TRBD1. Per germline, CDR1 MNHEY and CDR2 SVGAGI. After removal of 5 bases from V and 4 bases from J, the junction contained 10 bases not matched to a gene. CDR3 length equals 15 residues. CDR3 sequence reads: CASSLRDSNSYGYTF. CDR3 DNA: TGTGCCAGCAGTCTCCGGGACAGCAATAGCTATGGCTACACCTTC.

The rearrangement joins TRBV30 to TRBJ1-4; 8 nucleotides match TRBD1. Germline-derived CDR1 and CDR2 are GTSNPN and SVGIG (reference sequence). CDR3 length: 16 amino acids. V lost 0 bases and J lost 5; bases outside the gene matches: 8. The CDR3 sequence is CAWSVSRTGPNEKLFF. In DNA, the CDR3 is TGTGCCTGGAGTGTTTCCCGGACAGGGCCGAATGAAAAACTGTTTTTT.

This clone was found a few times. V is TRBV4-2 and J is TRBJ1-1; no definite D call. Per the germline V gene, CDR1 is LGHNA and CDR2 is YNFKEQ. Deletions cut 3 bases from V and 3 bases from J, with 14 bases between. This CDR3 comprises 15 residues. The CDR3: CASSQVGSRDTEAFF. The CDR3 DNA reads TGTGCCAGCAGCCAGGTGGGCTCGAGGGACACTGAAGCTTTCTTT.

The chain employs TRBV28 and TRBJ2-7; D might be TRBD2 (6 bases). The CDR3 sequence is 15 residues long. Germline V gives CDR1 MDHEN, CDR2 SYDVKM. Trimming stripped 3 bases from V and 4 bases from J, with 16 bases between. CDR3 DNA: TGTGCCAGCAGTTTGGGACCCTATGGGGGGTACGAGCAGTACTTC. Residues: CASSLGPYGGYEQYF.

J is TRBJ1-2 and V is TRBV7-2; D uncertain. The CDR3 spans 13 residues. Deletions cut 0 bases from V and 8 bases from J, with 10 bases between. The germline CDR1 and CDR2 sequences are SGHTA and FQGNSA. The DNA for the CDR3 is TGTGCCAGCAGCTTAGCGGCCGACTTCGGCTACACCTTC. This gives the protein CASSLAADFGYTF.

This chain uses TRBV7-9 with TRBJ1-2; the D gene is possibly TRBD1 (6 bases). Trimming cost V 5 bases and J 2 bases, with 12 bases left between them. CDR3 length equals 14 residues. Germline CDR1 SEHNR, CDR2 FQNEAQ (reference sequence). In DNA form, the CDR3 reads TGTGCCAGCAGCCTAGGACAGCAAAACTATGGCTACACCTTC. It codes for CASSLGQQNYGYTF.

The rearrangement joins TRBV4-2 to TRBJ2-3, with 7 positions matching TRBD2. Germline V lookup: CDR1 LGHNA, CDR2 YNFKEQ. V lost 0 bases, J lost 2 bases, and 17 bases stayed unmatched. The CDR3 contains 20 residues. The CDR3 bases are TGTGCCAGCAGCCAAGATCCTACTAGCGCATATCTCGGAATCACAGATACGCAGTATTTT. Translated: CASSQDPTSAYLGITDTQYF.

The chain recombines TRBV9 with TRBJ1-1, with TRBD1 matching over 7 bases. V was clipped by 0 bases and J by 7 bases; unmatched bases: 6. The CDR3 runs 14 residues. Germline V lookup: CDR1 SGDLS, CDR2 YYNGEE. The CDR3 reads CASSVEGARGEAFF. In DNA, the CDR3 is TGTGCCAGCAGCGTAGAGGGGGCCCGCGGTGAAGCTTTCTTT.

The chain employs TRBV23-1 and TRBJ1-5, with D unresolved. TRBV23-1 falls under the ORF class, with uncertain function. V gave up 0 bases and J gave up 3 bases, with 9 bases separating them. CDR3 length: 15 amino acids. CDR3 sequence (DNA): TGCGCCAGCAGTCAATCGGAGAAAGACAATCAGCCCCAGCATTTT. Protein product: CASSQSEKDNQPQHF.

DNA of the CDR3: TGTGCCACCAGCCCGGGGGGGGAGAACTATGGCTACACCTTC. As protein: CATSPGGENYGYTF. The chain recombines TRBV15 with TRBJ1-2; D perhaps matches TRBD1 (5 bases). V gave up 5 bases and J gave up 2 bases, with 12 bases separating them. Germline V lookup: CDR1 LNHNV, CDR2 YYDKDF (reference sequence). CDR3 length: 14 amino acids.